The source of this TCR beta chain is a study of T cells expressing NK-cell markers. At the level of the study: Eight donors were sequenced, seven testing HCMV-seropositive and one testing seronegative.

Libraries used 5'RACE template switching adding universal primer site and UMIs. TCRdb reworked the 5' RACE reads into one entry per CDR3 protein, no DNA. This table lists 6,500 to 9,500 distinct CDR3 sequences. Germline V gene data show CDR1 as MNHNS and CDR2 as SASEGT. The CDR3 consists of 15 residues. The sequence was collected from a man aged 18 to 69 in good health. Sequenced input: blood T cells: a sorted CD56 or NKG2C T cell subset, CD4+ or CD8+ T cells, or bulk PBMC T cells (not recorded which). This rearrangement joins TRBV6-1 to TRBJ1-4; TCRdb proposes TRBD1, but this gene call is untestable without DNA. CDR3 sequence reads: CASREQGVGNEKLFF.